Shown below are 10 T cell receptor beta chains from a single sample sequenced in a study of blood T cell repertoires in COVID-19. Assay used: immunoSEQ multiplex PCR; TCRdb lists only in-frame clones, some missing. The repertoire holds 220,000 or so clones, roughly four fifths seen once, with 8% to 9% in the top ten. Sequencing used peripheral blood. The receptor set was obtained from a woman of 80 years or more with COVID-19, enrolled during active disease.

This clone was observed once. V and J are TRBV2 and TRBJ1-1; TRBD1 aligns across 8 bases. After removal of 6 bases from V and 1 base from J, the junction contained 7 bases not matched to a gene. There are 15 residues in the CDR3. Germline V gene lookup returns CDR1 SNHLY and CDR2 FYNNEI. The CDR3 nucleotides read TGTGCCAGCAGGCAGGGGGCCCTATCGAACACTGAAGCTTTCTTT. Protein: CASRQGALSNTEAFF. Full variable domain (rest looked up from reference TRBV2 and TRBJ1-1): EPEVTQTPSHQVTQMGQEVILRCVPISNHLYFYWYRQILGQKVEFLVSFYNNEISEKSEIFDDQFSVERPDGSNFTLKIRSTKLEDSAMYFCASRQGALSNTEAFFGQGTRLTVV.

CDR3 sequence: CASRASGSYEQYF. As DNA, the CDR3 is TGTGCCAGCCGAGCTTCTGGTTCCTACGAGCAGTACTTC. V usage is TRBV13 and J usage is TRBJ2-7, with unresolved D. Germline V gene lookup returns CDR1 PRHDT and CDR2 FYEKMQ (reference sequence). This CDR3 has 13 residues. V lost 8 bases to trimming and J lost 1 base, with 12 bases between them.

J is TRBJ1-5 and V is TRBV19; TRBD1 agrees at 9 bases. The V gene end was trimmed by 11 bases and the J gene end by 5 bases; junction bases not matched to a gene: 10. CDR1 LNHDA and CDR2 SQIVND come from the germline V gene (reference sequence). The CDR3 has 14 residues. The CDR3 protein is CASKGRDRDQPQHF. In DNA form, the CDR3 reads TGTGCCTCGAAAGGCCGGGACAGGGATCAGCCCCAGCATTTT.

The chain uses TRBV4-3 and TRBJ1-2, with a tentative D call TRBD1 (6 bases). The V end lost 1 base, the J end lost 7 bases, and 13 bases lay between the germline ends. The CDR3 contains 14 residues. CDR1 and CDR2 from the germline V gene are LGHNA and YSLEER. The CDR3 coding sequence is TGCGCCAGCAGCCAAGCGGTGGCAGGGGTTGGCTACACCTTC. Translating it yields CASSQAVAGVGYTF.

This chain connects TRBV18 to TRBJ1-5; perhaps TRBD1 as D (5 bases). This CDR3 is built from 14 residues. V was cut by 3 bases and J by 9 bases, with 15 bases left in between. Per the germline V gene, CDR1 is KGHSH and CDR2 is LQKENI. DNA for the CDR3: TGTGCCAGCTCACCTGGGACTGCCGACCGGCCCCAGCATTTT. Translation: CASSPGTADRPQHF. The variable domain in full, with the rest retrieved from reference TRBV18 and TRBJ1-5, is NAGVMQNPRHLVRRRGQEARLRCSPMKGHSHVYWYRQLPEEGLKFMVYLQKENIIDESGMPKERFSAEFPKEGPSILRIQQVVRGDSAAYFCASSPGTADRPQHFGDGTRLSIL.

The CDR3 spells CSVSLGHLNQPQHF. The CDR3 coding sequence is TGCAGCGTCTCCTTGGGACACCTAAATCAGCCCCAGCATTTT. The chain combines TRBV29-1 with TRBJ1-5; tentatively, D is TRBD1 (6 bases). The CDR3 length is 14 residues. V lost 6 bases and J 4 bases, leaving 16 bases between the germline ends. Germline CDR1 and CDR2: SQVTM and ANQGSEA.

V and J are TRBV19 and TRBJ1-5; D unclear. This CDR3 is 15 amino acids long. Deletions cut 5 bases from V and 0 bases from J, with 11 bases between. Germline V gives CDR1 LNHDA, CDR2 SQIVND (reference sequence). The CDR3 reads CASSQEGNSNQPQHF. CDR3 bases: TGTGCCAGTAGTCAGGAGGGAAATAGCAATCAGCCCCAGCATTTT.

This clone was found a few times. This chain joins TRBV18 and TRBJ1-2; 8 nucleotides agree with TRBD1. The germline V gene has CDR1 KGHSH and CDR2 LQKENI. Trimming took 2 bases from V and 8 from J; bases not matched to a gene: 13. The CDR3 is made up of 16 amino acids. CDR3: CASSPRGQGVIDGYTF. Here the CDR3 DNA reads TGTGCCAGCTCACCAAGAGGACAGGGCGTAATAGACGGCTACACCTTC.

The rearrangement joins TRBV10-3 to TRBJ1-4, with a possible D match to TRBD1 (5 bases). The germline gives CDR1 ENHRY, CDR2 SYGVKD. V lost 10 bases, J lost 8 bases, and 17 bases lay in between. This CDR3 is built from 13 residues. The CDR3 loop is CATMDTSSEKLFF. CDR3 nucleotide sequence: TGTGCCACCATGGACACCTCGAGCGAAAAACTGTTTTTT.

The chain joins TRBV18 to TRBJ1-4; D is unclear. Germline V gives CDR1 KGHSH, CDR2 LQKENI. V lost 10 bases to trimming and J lost 3 bases, with 15 bases between them. This CDR3 comprises 14 residues. As DNA, the CDR3 is TGTGCCACCAAGGTGGGGAGCGCTAATGAAAAACTGTTTTTT. Translated: CATKVGSANEKLFF.